This T cell receptor (beta chain) was obtained from a study of brain T cells in children with intractable seizures. Germline loops: CDR1 MNHEY, CDR2 SVGAGI. V was pared by 5 bases and J by 4 bases, with 4 bases of the junction left unmatched. The CDR3 consists of 14 residues. The sequenced cases were selected for having the highest brain T cell transcript signatures. Some clones are missing from TCRdb's copy, which holds only in-frame ones; the method was immunoSEQ multiplex PCR. This sample has about 80,000 clones, with under 95% found just once. This receptor was taken from a girl aged 2-10 years with Rasmussen encephalitis and intractable seizures. The chain recombines TRBV6-5 with TRBJ2-3; 9 bases agree with TRBD2. The specimen was peripheral blood, collected at surgery. Here the CDR3 DNA reads TGTGCCAGCAGTACTCTAGCGGGACCAGATACGCAGTATTTT. Protein product: CASSTLAGPDTQYF.